This is a list of T cell receptor beta chains from one sample in a study of shared clonotypes between healthy human individuals. Repertoires were generated with immunoSEQ multiplex PCR, while TCRdb's copy carries only in-frame clones and drops some. Here the sample spans millions of clones, around nine tenths being singletons. The sample comprised naive CD4+ T cells sorted from blood. The receptor source for this set is a man younger than 35 in good health. CDR3s include the opening cysteine and the closing phenylalanine or tryptophan. The order of the fields is V gene, clone size, D gene, J gene, CDR3 length, CDR3 DNA, CDR3 protein. The D gene is left open where the match is weak. Clone size appears in some rows only: once, few, many, or a class for an expanded clone.

>TRBV5-6|.|TRBD1|TRBJ2-7|14
TGTGCCAGCAGCTTGGTCGGACAGGCGTGGGAGCAGTACTTC
CASSLVGQAWEQYF
>TRBV7-2|.|TRBD1|TRBJ2-7|15
TGTGCCAGCAGCTTAGACAGGGGGGTTGTCTACGAGCAGTACTTC
CASSLDRGVVYEQYF
>TRBV6-5|.|TRBD1|TRBJ1-6|15
TGTGCCAGCAGTACGACAGGGTTCTATAATTCACCCCTCCACTTT
CASSTTGFYNSPLHF
>TRBV10-3|.|.|TRBJ1-1|15
TGTGCCATCAGTGAGTTTCGGGGGAGTGAGGCTGAAGCTTTCTTT
CAISEFRGSEAEAFF
>TRBV5-4|.|TRBD2|TRBJ2-5|14
TGTGCCAGCAGCTTAAGGGTCGGGGGGGAGACCCAGTACTTC
CASSLRVGGETQYF
>TRBV23-1|.|TRBD1|TRBJ1-3|15
TGCGCCAGCAGTCACCGGGACAGGGGCACAAACACCATATATTTT
CASSHRDRGTNTIYF
>TRBV11-1|.|.|TRBJ1-1|15
TGTGCCAGCAGCCCCGGGAGGGCAAAGAGAATTGAAGCTTTCTTT
CASSPGRAKRIEAFF
>TRBV4-1|.|.|TRBJ1-2|14
TGCGCCAGCAGCCAAGGGCCAGGGGCCGATGGCTACACCTTC
CASSQGPGADGYTF
>TRBV15|.|.|TRBJ2-3|17
TGTGCCACCAGCAGAGATCTGAACGGGGCGGTCACAGATACGCAGTATTTT
CATSRDLNGAVTDTQYF
>TRBV6-5|.|.|TRBJ2-7|15
TGTGCCAGCAGTTACTCGGAGCGTATCTCCTACGAGCAGTACTTC
CASSYSERISYEQYF
>TRBV5-4|.|TRBD1|TRBJ2-7|14
TGTGCCAGCAGTCCCGGGACAGGGGTCTACGAGCAGTACTTC
CASSPGTGVYEQYF
>TRBV10-3|.|TRBD2|TRBJ2-1|14
TGTGCCATCAGCGAGAAGGGAGGGACGGCTGAGCAGTTCTTC
CAISEKGGTAEQFF
>TRBV29-1|.|.|TRBJ2-7|13
TGCAGCGGGCAGGGACTCATCGGTCAGGAGCAGTACTTC
CSGQGLIGQEQYF
>TRBV5-1|.|TRBD1|TRBJ2-6|19
TGCGCCAGCAGCTTAGCCGTATCAGGGGGCCTGTCTGGGGCCAACGTCCTGACTTTC
CASSLAVSGGLSGANVLTF
>TRBV11-3|.|.|TRBJ2-3|13
TGTGCCAGCAGCTTGGAGGACACAGATACGCAGTATTTT
CASSLEDTDTQYF
>TRBV7-2|.|.|TRBJ2-1|13
TGTGCCAGCAGCTTAGAGGGTAGGGGAGAGCAGTTCTTC
CASSLEGRGEQFF
>TRBV4-1|.|.|TRBJ1-6|17
TGCGCCAGCAGCCAAGATGTGGCAGGCTCCTATAATTCACCCCTCCACTTT
CASSQDVAGSYNSPLHF
>TRBV7-9|.|TRBD1|TRBJ1-2|17
TGTGCCAGCAGCTTAGGAGGCACAGGGGAGGGTAACTATGGCTACACCTTC
CASSLGGTGEGNYGYTF
>TRBV6-4|once|.|TRBJ1-2|14
TGTGCCAGCAGTGACTCCGCAGGGAACTATGGCTACACCTTC
CASSDSAGNYGYTF
>TRBV10-3|.|.|TRBJ1-2|16
TGTGCCATCAGTGACGGTATAGGGGGAGTAGAATATGGCTACACCTTC
CAISDGIGGVEYGYTF
>TRBV7-2|.|.|TRBJ1-3|14
TGTGCCAGCAGCATCAGACAGTCTGGAAACACCATATATTTT
CASSIRQSGNTIYF
>TRBV28|.|TRBD2|TRBJ2-7|17
TGTGCCAGCAGTTTACTCGGCTTAGGCCTAGCGGATTACGAGCAGTACTTC
CASSLLGLGLADYEQYF
>TRBV5-1|once|TRBD1|TRBJ1-1|13
TGCGCCAGCACCCAGGGGGCGAAGGCTGAAGCTTTCTTT
CASTQGAKAEAFF
>TRBV28|.|.|TRBJ1-1|12
TGTGCCAGCACCTACGGGGGGGGCCCAGCTTTCTTT
CASTYGGGPAFF
>TRBV7-8|.|TRBD2|TRBJ2-7|20
TGTGCCAGCAGCTTAAGAGCGACAGGGGGCGGACTAGCGGGAGTGTACGAGCAGTACTTC
CASSLRATGGGLAGVYEQYF
>TRBV25-1|.|.|TRBJ2-4|14
TGTGCCAGCAGTGCGGGCTTTACCAAAAACATTCAGTACTTC
CASSAGFTKNIQYF
>TRBV10-2|.|TRBD1|TRBJ2-7|17
TGCGCCAGCAGTGGAGGGGGGGCCCGGGACAGGGCCTACGAGCAGTACTTC
CASSGGGARDRAYEQYF
>TRBV10-1|.|.|TRBJ2-1|16
TGCGCCAGCAGTGAATTGGGACTCCTCTCTTACAATGAGCAGTTCTTC
CASSELGLLSYNEQFF
>TRBV4-3|.|TRBD1|TRBJ2-5|15
TGCGCCAGCAGCCAGACGGGACAGGAACAAGAGACCCAGTACTTC
CASSQTGQEQETQYF